This T cell receptor (beta chain) was sequenced during a study of blood T cells in healthy people across ages. Alongside a J-beta primer mix, a sample-barcoded 5' primer served in a second PCR lasting about 6 to 11 cycles. TCRdb reprocessed the 5' RACE reads via MiXCR and lists one record per CDR3 protein. The sample includes hundreds of thousands of distinct CDR3 sequences, 20% to 25% of them seen just once. Study observations and caveats: Percentage of naive T cells showed a strong correlation with TCR beta diversity.

The CDR3 runs to 15 residues. From germline, CDR1 is SEHNR and CDR2 FQNEAQ (reference sequence). Trimming took off 5 bases at V and 3 bases at J, with 16 bases between the two ends. For this clonotype: Its antigen remains unknown.

The source of this sequence is a man between 65 and 85 years old in good health. The V gene is TRBV7-9, the J gene TRBJ2-5; maybe TRBD2 (5 bases). The sequencing sample was made of blood. CDR3 residues: CASSGLPGSEETQYF. The CDR3 nucleotides read TGTGCCAGCAGCGGACTGCCCGGGTCAGAAGAGACCCAGTACTTC.